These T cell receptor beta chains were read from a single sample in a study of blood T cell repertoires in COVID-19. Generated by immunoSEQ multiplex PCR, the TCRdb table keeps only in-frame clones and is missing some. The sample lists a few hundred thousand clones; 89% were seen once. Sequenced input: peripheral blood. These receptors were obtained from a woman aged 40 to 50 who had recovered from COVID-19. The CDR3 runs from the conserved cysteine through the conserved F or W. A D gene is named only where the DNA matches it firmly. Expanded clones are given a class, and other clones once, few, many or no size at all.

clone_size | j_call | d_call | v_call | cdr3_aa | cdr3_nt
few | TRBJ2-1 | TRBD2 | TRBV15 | CATSRGQGLARNNEQFF | TGTGCCACCAGCAGGGGCCAGGGACTAGCGAGGAACAATGAGCAGTTCTTC
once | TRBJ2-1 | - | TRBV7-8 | CASSRDLSSYNEQFF | TGTGCCAGCAGCAGGGACTTAAGCTCCTACAATGAGCAGTTCTTC
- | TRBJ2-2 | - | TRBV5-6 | CASSFADMGELFF | TGTGCCAGCAGCTTTGCCGACATGGGGGAGCTGTTTTTT
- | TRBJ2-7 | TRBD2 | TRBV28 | CASLLSGLAGGHAGEQYF | TGTGCCAGCCTTCTGTCCGGGCTAGCGGGGGGGCATGCGGGAGAGCAGTACTTC
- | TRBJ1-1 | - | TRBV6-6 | CASRPGQKNTEAFF | TGTGCCAGCAGGCCCGGACAGAAGAACACTGAAGCTTTCTTT
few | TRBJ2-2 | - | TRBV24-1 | CATSGQRNTGELFF | TGTGCCACCAGTGGCCAGCGGAACACCGGGGAGCTGTTTTTT
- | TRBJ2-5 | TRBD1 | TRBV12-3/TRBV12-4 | CASSLAGQGAFNF | TGTGCCAGCAGTTTAGCAGGACAGGGGGCGTTTAACTTC
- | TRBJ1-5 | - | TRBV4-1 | CASSHDQGQPQHF | TGCGCCAGCAGCCACGATCAGGGTCAGCCCCAGCATTTT
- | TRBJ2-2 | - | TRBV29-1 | CSVSTGELFF | TGCAGCGTTTCTACCGGGGAGCTGTTTTTT
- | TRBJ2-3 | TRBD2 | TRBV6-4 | CASSPGLAGADTQYF | TGTGCCAGCAGTCCAGGACTAGCGGGGGCGGATACGCAGTATTTT
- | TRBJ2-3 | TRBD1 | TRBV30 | CACAGTVSTDTQYF | TGTGCCTGCGCCGGGACAGTGAGCACAGATACGCAGTATTTT
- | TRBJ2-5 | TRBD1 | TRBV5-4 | CASSPAPQGEETQYF | TGTGCCAGCAGCCCGGCCCCACAGGGGGAAGAGACCCAGTACTTC
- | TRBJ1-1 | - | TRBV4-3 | CASSQDWGGTEAFF | TGCGCCAGCAGCCAAGATTGGGGGGGCACTGAAGCTTTCTTT
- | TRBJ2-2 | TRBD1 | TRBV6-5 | CASRGQVNTGELFF | TGTGCCAGCAGGGGACAGGTGAACACCGGGGAGCTGTTTTTT
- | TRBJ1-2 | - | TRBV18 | CASSPREDGYGYTF | TGTGCCAGCTCACCACGGGAGGACGGCTATGGCTACACCTTC
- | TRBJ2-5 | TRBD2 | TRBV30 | CAWRAGGQETQYF | TGTGCCTGGAGAGCGGGGGGCCAAGAGACCCAGTACTTC
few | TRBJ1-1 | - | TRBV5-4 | CASSLQVDLAEAFF | TGTGCCAGCAGCTTACAGGTGGATTTGGCTGAAGCTTTCTTT
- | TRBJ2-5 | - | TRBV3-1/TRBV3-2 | CASSPPRHGGWETQYF | TGTGCCAGCAGCCCACCCCGGCATGGGGGCTGGGAGACCCAGTACTTC
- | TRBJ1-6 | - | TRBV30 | CAWSVRSWNSPLHF | TGTGCCTGGAGTGTACGGTCTTGGAATTCACCCCTCCACTTT
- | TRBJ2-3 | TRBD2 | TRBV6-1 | CASSENSGVVADTQYF | TGTGCCAGCAGTGAGAATAGCGGGGTTGTTGCAGATACGCAGTATTTT
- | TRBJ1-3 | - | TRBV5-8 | CASSLVSGAGNTIYF | TGTGCCAGCAGCTTGGTATCCGGGGCTGGAAACACCATATATTTT
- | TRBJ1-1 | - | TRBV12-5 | CASGGAEAFF | TGTGCTAGTGGGGGCGCTGAAGCTTTCTTT
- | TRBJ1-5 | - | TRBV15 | CATSRGGYSNQPQHF | TGTGCCACCAGCAGAGGAGGATATAGCAATCAGCCCCAGCATTTT
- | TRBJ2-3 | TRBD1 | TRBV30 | CAFWQGAGDTQYF | TGTGCCTTCTGGCAGGGGGCAGGAGATACGCAGTATTTT
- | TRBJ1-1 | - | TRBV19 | CASSSMRKNTEAFF | TGTGCCAGTAGTAGTATGCGAAAGAACACTGAAGCTTTCTTT
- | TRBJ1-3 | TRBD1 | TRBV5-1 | CASSFDGTAGNTIYF | TGCGCCAGCAGCTTCGACGGGACAGCTGGAAACACCATATATTTT
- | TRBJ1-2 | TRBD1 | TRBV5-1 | CASSLAGTGGPQVGGYTF | TGCGCCAGCAGCTTGGCTGGGACAGGGGGACCCCAGGTCGGCGGCTACACCTTC
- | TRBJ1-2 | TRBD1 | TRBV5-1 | CASSLGQGIYGYTF | TGCGCCAGCAGCTTGGGACAGGGAATCTATGGCTACACCTTC
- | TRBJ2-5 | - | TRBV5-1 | CASSFPAGRETQYF | TGCGCCAGCAGCTTCCCGGCGGGTCGAGAGACCCAGTACTTC
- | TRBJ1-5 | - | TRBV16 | CASSRSRGNQPQHF | TGTGCCAGCAGCCGTTCCAGGGGAAATCAGCCCCAGCATTTT
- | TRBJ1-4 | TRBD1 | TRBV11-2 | CASSSLSGTGDEKLFF | TGTGCCAGCAGCTCCCTGTCCGGGACAGGGGATGAAAAACTGTTTTTT
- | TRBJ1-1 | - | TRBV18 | CASSLEMWNTEAFF | TGTGCCAGCTCACTCGAGATGTGGAACACTGAAGCTTTCTTT
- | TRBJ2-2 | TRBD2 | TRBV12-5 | CASGLVREGRLAGVLTGELFF | TGTGCTAGTGGTTTGGTACGTGAGGGGAGACTAGCGGGGGTTCTCACCGGGGAGCTGTTTTTT
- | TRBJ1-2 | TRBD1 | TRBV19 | CASSSRTGSGYTF | TGTGCCAGTAGTTCTAGGACAGGGTCGGGCTACACCTTC
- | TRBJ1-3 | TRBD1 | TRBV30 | CAWETGAGNTIYF | TGTGCCTGGGAAACAGGGGCTGGAAACACCATATATTTT
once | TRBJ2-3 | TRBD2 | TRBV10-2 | CASSVLAAIADTQYF | TGCGCCAGCAGTGTGCTAGCGGCAATAGCAGATACGCAGTATTTT
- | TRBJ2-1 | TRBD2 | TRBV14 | CASSHNLAGATYNEQFF | TGTGCCAGCAGCCACAACCTAGCGGGGGCAACCTACAATGAGCAGTTCTTC
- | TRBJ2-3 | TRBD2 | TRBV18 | CASSLSGRRTDTQYF | TGTGCCAGCTCACTTAGCGGGAGAAGAACAGATACGCAGTATTTT
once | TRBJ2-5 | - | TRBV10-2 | CASSEAAQTQYF | TGCGCCAGCAGTGAAGCTGCGCAGACCCAGTACTTC
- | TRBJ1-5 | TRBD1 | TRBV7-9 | CASSLTGGTGDQPQHF | TGTGCCAGCAGCCTGACAGGGGGCACGGGGGATCAGCCCCAGCATTTT
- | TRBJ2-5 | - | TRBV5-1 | CASSLGGEETQYF | TGCGCCAGCAGCTTAGGGGGGGAAGAGACCCAGTACTTC
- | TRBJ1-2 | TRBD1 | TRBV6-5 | CASSWEDRGRGGYTF | TGTGCCAGCAGTTGGGAGGACAGGGGGCGAGGCGGCTACACCTTC
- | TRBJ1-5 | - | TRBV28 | CASNTDRRNQPQHF | TGTGCCAGCAATACGGACAGACGCAATCAGCCCCAGCATTTT
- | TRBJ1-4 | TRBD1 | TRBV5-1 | CASRTTGTGLEKLFF | TGCGCCAGCAGGACAACCGGGACAGGGCTGGAAAAACTGTTTTTT
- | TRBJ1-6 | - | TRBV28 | CASSLSGGALHF | TGTGCCAGCAGTTTGTCTGGCGGTGCCCTCCACTTT